The 27 T cell receptor beta chains reported below all come from one sample, sequenced in a study of T cell changes during pregnancy in multiple sclerosis. The method was immunoSEQ multiplex PCR; TCRdb's version includes in-frame clones alone and lacks a portion of them. The sample lists some 29,000 clones, over 80% occurring once. Sequenced here: CD8+ T cells from peripheral blood mononuclear cells, sampled before pregnancy. These TCRs come from a female donor with multiple sclerosis, enrolled in a pregnancy study.

The rearrangement joins TRBV11-3 to TRBJ1-1; 7 bases agree with TRBD1. The CDR3 contains 17 residues. Germline CDR1 and CDR2: SGHNT and YENEEA. J gave up 3 bases and V 5 bases, and 15 bases lay outside the gene matches. CDR3 DNA sequence: TGTGCCAGCAGCACCCGGACAGGCCGTGCGGTGGACACTGAAGCTTTCTTT. As protein: CASSTRTGRAVDTEAFF. The whole variable domain, filled in from reference TRBV11-3 and TRBJ1-1, reads EAGVVQSPRYKIIEKKQPVAFWCNPISGHNTLYWYLQNLGQGPELLIRYENEEAVDDSQLPKDRFSAERLKGVDSTLKIQPAELGDSAVYLCASSTRTGRAVDTEAFFGQGTRLTVV.

The V gene is TRBV7-9, the J gene TRBJ2-4; TRBD1 is a possible D gene (5 bases). Germline V gene sequence: CDR1 SEHNR, CDR2 FQNEAQ (reference sequence). The CDR3 loop spans 14 amino acids. V shed 0 bases and J shed 10 bases, with 13 bases lying between them. CDR3: CASSLAQGTSIQYF. In DNA, the CDR3 is TGTGCCAGCAGCTTAGCCCAGGGTACGAGTATTCAGTACTTC. The full variable domain, rest sourced from reference TRBV7-9 and TRBJ2-4, is DTGVSQNPRHKITKRGQNVTFRCDPISEHNRLYWYRQTLGQGPEFLTYFQNEAQLEKSRLLSDRFSAERPKGSFSTLEIQRTEQGDSAMYLCASSLAQGTSIQYFGAGTRLSVL.

The V and J genes are TRBV6-5 and TRBJ2-1; 8 nucleotides align to TRBD2. CDR1 is MNHEY and CDR2 is SVGAGI in the germline V gene. V lost 5 bases, J lost 7 bases, and 7 bases stayed unmatched. The CDR3 spans 14 residues. As DNA, the CDR3 is TGTGCCAGCAGTCCGGGGGGGCCCGCGAATGAGCAGTTCTTC. Translating gives CASSPGGPANEQFF.

This sequence joins TRBV19 and TRBJ2-1, with TRBD2 as a possible D gene (6 bases). CDR1 is LNHDA, CDR2 SQIVND, per germline (reference sequence). The CDR3 extends over 13 amino acids. Trimming stripped 8 bases from V and 4 bases from J, with 12 bases between. The CDR3 region is CASLASAYNEQFF. The DNA of the CDR3 is TGTGCCAGTCTCGCTAGCGCGTACAATGAGCAGTTCTTC.

The chain carries TRBV6-6 and TRBJ2-1; 8 bases fit TRBD2. The length of the CDR3 is 13 residues. Germline V gene sequence: CDR1 MNHNY, CDR2 SVGAGI (reference sequence). Losses at the gene ends were 6 bases for V and 15 bases for J; bases not matched to a gene: 13. The CDR3 sequence: CASRPGTRMGMFF. The CDR3, as DNA: TGTGCCAGCAGACCAGGGACTAGGATGGGTATGTTCTTC.

The rearrangement links TRBV28 to TRBJ1-5, with TRBD1 identical over 7 bases. Looked up from germline, CDR1 is MDHEN and CDR2 is SYDVKM. V shed 2 bases, J shed 4 bases, and the junction held 8 bases outside the gene matches. The CDR3 extends over 16 amino acids. DNA of the CDR3: TGTGCCAGCAGTTTAATGAGGACAGGTAATAATCAGCCCCAGCATTTT. Amino acid sequence: CASSLMRTGNNQPQHF.

V is TRBV5-4 and J is TRBJ1-2; tentatively, D is TRBD1 (6 bases). Germline values: CDR1 SGHNT, CDR2 YYREEE (reference sequence). Trimming left V 6 bases short and J 7 bases short, with 25 bases between. The CDR3 is 16 residues long. The CDR3 nucleotides read TGTGCCAGCACCATGTGGGAGGGAGGGGGTGAGGCTGGCTACACCTTC. Protein product: CASTMWEGGGEAGYTF.

The rearrangement joins TRBV29-1 to TRBJ1-1; 12 positions agree with TRBD1. The V segment lost 6 bases and the J segment 5 bases; nucleotides outside the gene matches: 10. Germline-derived CDR1 and CDR2 are SQVTM and ANQGSEA. CDR3 length equals 15 residues. The chain's CDR3 is CSVPGQGAPGTEAFF. The CDR3 bases are TGCAGCGTCCCGGGACAGGGGGCGCCGGGGACTGAAGCTTTCTTT. The full variable domain, rest sourced from reference TRBV29-1 and TRBJ1-1, is SAVISQKPSRDICQRGTSLTIQCQVDSQVTMMFWYRQQPGQSLTLIATANQGSEATYESGFVIDKFPISRPNLTFSTLTVSNMSPEDSSIYLCSVPGQGAPGTEAFFGQGTRLTVV.

This clone was seen only once. J is TRBJ2-1 and V is TRBV7-3; D is perhaps TRBD2 (7 bases). The CDR3 runs to 14 residues. Per the germline V gene, CDR1 is SGHTA and CDR2 is FQGTGA. Trimming removed 5 bases from V and 8 bases from J, with 16 bases in between. DNA of the CDR3: TGTGCCAGCAGCCGCGCGGGGGCGCACGATGAGCAGTTCTTC. It specifies CASSRAGAHDEQFF.

A few counts support this clone. J is TRBJ2-7 and V is TRBV4-3; the D gene is possibly TRBD1 (6 bases). The CDR3 totals 14 residues. The V gene lost 4 bases and the J gene lost 4 bases, with 14 bases spanning the gap. CDR1 is LGHNA and CDR2 is YSLEER in the germline V gene. CDR3 coding DNA: TGCGCCAGCAGCCCGTCCAGGGGTCCTTACGAGCAGTACTTC. Its protein is CASSPSRGPYEQYF.

This sequence joins TRBV19 and TRBJ2-2; D might be TRBD2 (6 bases). Trimming pared 3 bases from V and 1 base from J, leaving 12 bases between. CDR3 length equals 16 residues. Per germline, CDR1 LNHDA and CDR2 SQIVND (reference sequence). CDR3: CASSIGLRENTGELFF. The CDR3 coding sequence is TGTGCCAGTAGTATCGGTCTGCGGGAGAACACCGGGGAGCTGTTTTTT.

J is TRBJ2-1 and V is TRBV7-2, with D perhaps matching TRBD2 (6 bases). Germline V CDR1 and CDR2: SGHTA, FQGNSA. Trimming cost V 0 bases and J 4 bases, with 10 bases left between them. There are 15 residues in the CDR3. The CDR3 protein is CASSLASGLYNEQFF. In nucleotides, the CDR3 is TGTGCCAGCAGCTTAGCTAGCGGACTTTACAATGAGCAGTTCTTC.

This sequence joins TRBV27 and TRBJ2-1, with TRBD1 identical over 8 bases. With V trimmed by 1 base and J by 5 bases, 4 bases remained unmatched. CDR3 length: 15 residues. Germline CDR1 reads MNHEY; CDR2 reads SMNVEV (reference sequence). Here the CDR3 DNA reads TGTGCCAGCAGTTTATGGGCAGGGGGCCACAATGAGCAGTTCTTC. Translating it yields CASSLWAGGHNEQFF.

This chain joins TRBV4-3 and TRBJ2-2, with no clear D. Germline values: CDR1 LGHNA, CDR2 YSLEER. V lost 1 base to trimming and J lost 13 bases, with 13 bases between them. The CDR3 spans 13 residues. The CDR3 spells CASSQAYDEALFF. The CDR3 bases are TGCGCCAGCAGCCAAGCCTATGACGAGGCGCTGTTTTTT.

The CDR3 coding sequence is TGTGCCAGCAGCTTCACCGGGACTAGCGCGATATACAATGAGCAGTTCTTC. Its protein is CASSFTGTSAIYNEQFF. This rearrangement joins TRBV11-2 to TRBJ2-1; 10 bases match TRBD2. The length of the CDR3 is 17 residues. Germline V gene lookup returns CDR1 SGHAT and CDR2 FQNNGV. V trimming: 3 bases; J trimming: 4 bases; junction bases outside the gene matches: 9.

The chain combines TRBV4-3 with TRBJ2-7, with D uncertain. Per the germline V gene, CDR1 is LGHNA and CDR2 is YSLEER. The CDR3 has 15 residues. V was cut by 1 base and J by 3 bases, with 13 bases left in between. The CDR3 is CASSQAFEDNYEQYF. Written as DNA, the CDR3 is TGCGCCAGCAGCCAAGCGTTCGAGGATAACTACGAGCAGTACTTC.

In the case of this clone: At one of its ends the junction is not consistent with the germline gene, which may arise from a read error. The rearrangement links TRBV11-2 to TRBJ2-7, with TRBD2 matching over 12 bases. This CDR3 has 16 residues. CDR1 and CDR2 (germline): SGHAT, FQNNGV. Here the CDR3 reads CASSQAMTSGSYEQYF. The CDR3 region has the DNA TGCGCCAGCAGCCAAGCCATGACTAGCGGGAGCTACGAGCAGTACTTC.

V gene TRBV6-1 combines with J gene TRBJ2-3, with D maybe TRBD2 (7 bases). This CDR3 is built from 15 residues. V gave up 1 base and J gave up 4 bases, with 12 bases separating them. Germline CDR1 reads MNHNS; CDR2 reads SASEGT. CDR3 region: CASSEEGGGADTQYF. CDR3 DNA: TGTGCCAGCAGTGAAGAGGGCGGGGGCGCAGATACGCAGTATTTT.

The V call is TRBV14, the J call TRBJ1-2; tentative D call: TRBD1 (6 bases). Germline assignment: CDR1 SGHDN and CDR2 FVKESK. V shed 4 bases and J shed 4 bases, with 16 bases lying between them. CDR3 length: 15 residues. CDR3 DNA: TGTGCCAGCAGCCCACTGACAGGCCCTGGCTATGGCTACACCTTC. It is translated as CASSPLTGPGYGYTF.

The chain recombines TRBV6-1 with TRBJ2-7, with TRBD2 identical over 10 bases. Germline trimming cut 8 bases from V and 5 bases from J; bases unmatched to any gene: 6. Germline V gene data show CDR1 as MNHNS and CDR2 as SASEGT. The CDR3 is made up of 13 amino acids. The DNA of the CDR3 is TGTGCCAGCGAGGCGGGACTAGCGAACGAGCAGTACTTC. Residues: CASEAGLANEQYF.

The CDR3 nucleotides are TGTGCCTGGAGTCCGACTGGATCTGAAGCTTTCTTT. Translating it yields CAWSPTGSEAFF. The chain has TRBV30 and TRBJ1-1; the D is unclear. The CDR3 sequence is 12 residues long. Germline CDR1 reads GTSNPN; CDR2 reads SVGIG (reference sequence). The ends were cut back, 2 bases at V and 6 bases at J, with 10 bases in the middle. The full variable domain, its missing parts supplied by reference TRBV30 and TRBJ1-1, is SQTIHQWPATLVQPVGSPLSLECTVEGTSNPNLYWYRQAAGRGLQLLFYSVGIGQISSEVPQNLSASRPQDRQFILSSKKLLLSDSGFYLCAWSPTGSEAFFGQGTRLTVV.

This rearrangement joins TRBV5-4 to TRBJ1-2; 12 nucleotides line up with TRBD1. Trimming removed 6 bases from V and 3 bases from J; junction bases left unmatched: 9. The CDR3 runs to 16 residues. Germline CDR1 reads SGHNT; CDR2 reads YYREEE (reference sequence). In nucleotides, the CDR3 is TGTGCCAGCAACGTTTTGGGACAGGGGGCTCACTATGGCTACACCTTC. Its protein product is CASNVLGQGAHYGYTF. Full variable domain (outside the CDR3, taken from reference TRBV5-4 and TRBJ1-2): ETGVTQSPTHLIKTRGQQVTLRCSSQSGHNTVSWYQQALGQGPQFIFQYYREEENGRGNFPPRFSGLQFPNYSSELNVNALELDDSALYLCASNVLGQGAHYGYTFGSGTRLTVV.

This chain uses TRBV19 with TRBJ1-1; tentative D call: TRBD1 (5 bases). The V and J ends lost 8 bases and 4 bases respectively, with 11 bases between them. The CDR3 is 12 residues long. Germline V gene lookup returns CDR1 LNHDA and CDR2 SQIVND (reference sequence). The CDR3 sequence: CASLVGGTEAFF. The CDR3 DNA follows: TGTGCCAGTCTCGTCGGGGGCACTGAAGCTTTCTTT.

The genes are TRBV12-5 and TRBJ2-1, with 15 bases aligning to TRBD2. V was clipped by 0 bases and J by 2 bases; unmatched bases: 11. Germline values: CDR1 LGHNT, CDR2 FRNRAP. The CDR3 runs 21 residues. The DNA for the CDR3 is TGTGCTAGTGGTTTGGTACCCCTGGGACTAGCGGGAGGTGGCACCTACAATGAGCAGTTCTTC. Protein sequence: CASGLVPLGLAGGGTYNEQFF.

This clone was seen just once. This rearrangement joins TRBV15 to TRBJ2-7; 11 bases are shared with TRBD1. The CDR3 has 12 amino acids. With 6 bases clipped from V and 6 bases from J, the junction kept 1 base outside the gene matches. CDR1 LNHNV and CDR2 YYDKDF come from the germline V gene (reference sequence). DNA of the CDR3: TGTGCCACCAGGGACAGGGGGCCCGAGCAGTACTTC. It yields the protein CATRDRGPEQYF.

Comment on this clone: Within the sample, other DNA sequences also encode this same CDR3. The chain combines TRBV9 with TRBJ2-1; D is perhaps TRBD2 (6 bases). Trimming cost V 2 bases and J 3 bases, with 6 bases left between them. The CDR3 loop spans 13 amino acids. CDR1 is SGDLS, CDR2 YYNGEE, per germline. The DNA of the CDR3 is TGTGCCAGCAGCGTTAGCGGCTACAATGAGCAGTTCTTC. Its protein product is CASSVSGYNEQFF.

CDR3 loop: CSVELPGGHEQYF. CDR3 sequence (DNA): TGCAGCGTTGAATTACCGGGAGGGCACGAGCAGTACTTC. The V call is TRBV29-1, the J call TRBJ2-7, with 8 bases lining up with TRBD2. The CDR3 has 13 amino acids. Losses at the gene ends were 2 bases for V and 5 bases for J; bases not matched to a gene: 5. Germline V CDR1 and CDR2: SQVTM, ANQGSEA.